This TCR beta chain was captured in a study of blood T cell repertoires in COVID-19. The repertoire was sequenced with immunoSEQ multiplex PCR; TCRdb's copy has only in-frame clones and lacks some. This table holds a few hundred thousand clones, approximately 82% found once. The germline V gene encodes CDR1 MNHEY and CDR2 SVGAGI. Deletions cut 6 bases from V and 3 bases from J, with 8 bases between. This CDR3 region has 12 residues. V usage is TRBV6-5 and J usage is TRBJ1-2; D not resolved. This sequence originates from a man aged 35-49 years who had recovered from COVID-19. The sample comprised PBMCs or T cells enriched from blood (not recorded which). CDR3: CASSGLYYGYTF. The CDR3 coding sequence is TGTGCCAGCAGCGGACTTTACTATGGCTACACCTTC.